This T cell receptor (beta chain) was recorded in a study of TIL therapy for anti-PD-1-resistant metastatic lung cancer. Time point indicated: pre-treatment sample, taken before nivolumab and TIL therapy. The libraries were made with immunoSEQ v3. Repertoires were generated with immunoSEQ multiplex PCR, while TCRdb's copy carries only in-frame clones and drops some. Of some 32,000 clones listed, about 79% are singletons. Germline CDR1 SGHNT, CDR2 YYREEE (reference sequence). This CDR3 has 14 residues. With V trimmed by 4 bases and J by 5 bases, 5 bases remained unmatched. The V gene is TRBV5-4, the J gene TRBJ2-3; 9 bases line up with TRBD2. The specimen was blood, collected at baseline. This sequence originates from a woman between 30 and 80 years old with non-small cell lung cancer. The CDR3: CASSQTSGLDTQYF. The CDR3 DNA reads TGTGCCAGCAGCCAGACTAGCGGATTAGATACGCAGTATTTT.